This TCR beta chain was documented in a study of blood T cell repertoires in COVID-19. Across the whole study: There were acute and convalescent COVID-19 samples, and they came from the United States, Italy and Spain.

Profiled with immunoSEQ multiplex PCR; TCRdb holds only in-frame clones, not every one. Of nearly 25,000 clones listed, under 95% are singletons. Per germline, CDR1 SGHVS and CDR2 FQNEAQ. The CDR3 has 17 amino acids. V gave up 5 bases and J gave up 4 bases; unmatched junction bases: 7. J is TRBJ2-2 and V is TRBV7-8; 13 nucleotides line up with TRBD2. Sequencing was done on a sample of peripheral blood. This TCR derives from a man aged 65 to 79 with active COVID-19. The CDR3 spells CASSLRTSGSPTGELFF. The CDR3 nucleotides read TGTGCCAGCAGCCTACGGACTAGCGGGAGTCCCACCGGGGAGCTGTTTTTT.